This T cell receptor beta chain was identified during a study of glioma-infiltrating T cells. TCR alpha and beta CDR3 regions were amplified from RNA using iRepertoire nested multiplex PCR. Tissue mRNA or PBMC total RNA, roughly 85-450 ng, went into one-step reverse transcription and amplification. TCRdb re-derived calls from the multiplex PCR reads in MiXCR, one entry per CDR3 protein. The data hold about 93,000 distinct CDR3 sequences, with around 40% observed a single time. Worth noting for this clonotype: Its antigen is as yet unknown.

Findings and caveats of the study: Tissue-blood divergence was below expectation in non-neoplastic patients, above in gliomas. Only very few CDR3 sequences appeared in both tissue and blood.

Germline CDR1 is SGHNT and CDR2 is YYREEE (reference sequence). Trimming took 4 bases from V and 7 from J; bases not matched to a gene: 8. The CDR3 sequence is 15 residues long. The chain recombines TRBV5-4 with TRBJ1-5, with 10 positions matching TRBD1. The clonotype originates from a human donor with low-grade glioma or glioblastoma, undergoing nonglioma brain surgery, or in good health (not recorded which). The sample comprised glioma tissue, nonneoplastic brain tissue, or PBMCs (not recorded which). The CDR3 loop is CASSTGTGDGQPQHF. The DNA for the CDR3 is TGTGCCAGCAGCACCGGGACAGGGGATGGGCAGCCCCAGCATTTT.